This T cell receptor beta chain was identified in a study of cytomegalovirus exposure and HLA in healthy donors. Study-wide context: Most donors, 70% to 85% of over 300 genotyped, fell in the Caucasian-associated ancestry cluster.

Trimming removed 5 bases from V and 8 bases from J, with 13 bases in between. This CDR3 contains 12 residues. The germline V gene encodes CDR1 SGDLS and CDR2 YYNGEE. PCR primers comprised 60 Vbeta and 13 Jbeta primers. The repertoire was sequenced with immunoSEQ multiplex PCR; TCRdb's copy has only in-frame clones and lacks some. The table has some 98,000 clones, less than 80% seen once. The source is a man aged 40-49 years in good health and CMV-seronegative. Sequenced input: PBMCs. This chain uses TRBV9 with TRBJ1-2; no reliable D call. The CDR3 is CASRTALGGYTF. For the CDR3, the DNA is TGTGCCAGCAGGACTGCCCTCGGGGGCTACACCTTC.